This T cell receptor (beta chain) was retrieved from a study of T cells in Graves' hyperthyroidism and ophthalmopathy. Amplification of TCR beta CDR3 regions was performed using RNA transcripts as template. During a first-round RT-PCR of the TCR CDR3, the HTBI primer set was used. TCRdb fed the multiplex PCR reads into MiXCR, producing one record per CDR3 protein. The sample records hundreds of thousands of distinct CDR3 sequences, roughly 14% being singletons. This clonotype was observed a few times. From germline, CDR1 is SGDLS and CDR2 YYNGEE. The CDR3 runs 11 residues. Trimming cost V 7 bases and J 5 bases, with 8 bases left between them.

The clonotype originates from a woman between 50 and 59 years old with Graves' ophthalmopathy. The gene calls are TRBV9 and TRBJ2-3, with unresolved D. The source material was blood. The CDR3, as DNA: TGTGCCAGCCGATCGGGAGATACGCAGTATTTT. Amino acids: CASRSGDTQYF.